What follows describes a single T cell receptor beta chain. The data derive from a study of T-cell memory formation after mild COVID-19. CDR1 and CDR2 (germline): SEHNR, FQNEAQ (reference sequence). V lost 5 bases and J 0 bases, leaving 19 bases between the germline ends. This CDR3 has 17 amino acids. TCRdb used MiXCR to reprocess the 5' RACE reads, holding one entry per CDR3 protein. The sample lists under 600,000 distinct CDR3 sequences; less than 25% were seen once. The sequence derives from an adult woman who had mild COVID-19 (a few samples of this study predate the infection). Cell type and time point are not known. This chain connects TRBV7-9 to TRBJ1-1, with a tentative D call TRBD1 (6 bases). Source material: PBMCs or a T cell subset sorted from them (not recorded which). As DNA, the CDR3 is TGTGCCAGCAGCCTTGAGGACAGCGGCCACATGAACACTGAAGCTTTCTTT. Protein sequence: CASSLEDSGHMNTEAFF.